The rows below give T cell receptor beta chains drawn from one sample of a study of tumor and adjacent non-tumor tissue in lung cancer. TCRdb processed the multiplex PCR reads anew with MiXCR; each CDR3 protein has one entry. Of approximately 100,000 distinct CDR3 sequences in the sample, around 57% are singletons; the top ten hold under 20%. Sequenced sample: distant non-tumor lung tissue. These receptors came from a man between 60 and 75 years old with non-small cell lung cancer. Both conserved end residues are part of each CDR3. The order of the fields is D gene, J gene, clone size, V gene, CDR3 protein, CDR3 DNA. The D gene is left open where the match is weak. Where a row states a size, it is once, few, many or the class of an expanded clone; other rows omit it.

>.|TRBJ2-1|.|TRBV20-1
CSAQSSRISYNEQFF
TGCAGTGCGCAGAGCTCGCGGATATCCTACAATGAGCAGTTCTTC
>.|TRBJ1-5|many|TRBV4-1
CASSQEESRNQPQHF
TGCGCCAGCAGCCAAGAGGAGTCCCGGAATCAGCCCCAGCATTTT
>.|TRBJ2-7|.|TRBV4-2
CASSQSAPVYEQYF
TGTGCCAGCAGCCAAAGCGCACCGGTCTACGAGCAGTACTTC
>TRBD1|TRBJ2-2|few|TRBV5-8
CATGTGRQTGELFF
TGTGCCACAGGGACAGGGCGACAAACCGGGGAGCTGTTTTTT
>.|TRBJ2-7|.|TRBV10-3
CAISEPGRVNSYGQYF
TGTGCCATCAGTGAGCCGGGACGGGTTAACTCCTACGGGCAGTACTTC
>.|TRBJ2-2|.|TRBV20-1
CSAPPPGVTGELFF
TGCAGTGCCCCTCCCCCGGGAGTCACCGGGGAGCTGTTTTTT
>.|TRBJ2-4|once|TRBV12-3/TRBV12-4
CASSSGENIQYF
TGTGCCAGCAGCTCAGGGGAAAACATTCAGTACTTC
>.|TRBJ2-7|.|TRBV4-2
CASSQETSWRDGQYF
TGTGCCAGCAGCCAAGAAACTAGCTGGAGGGACGGGCAGTACTTC
>TRBD1|TRBJ2-7|.|TRBV4-1
CASRFTGTGPYGQYF
TGCGCCAGCAGATTTACAGGGACAGGGCCCTACGGGCAGTACTTC
>.|TRBJ2-3|.|TRBV20-1
CSASTSTDTQYF
TGCAGTGCTAGTACCAGCACAGATACGCAGTATTTT
>TRBD2|TRBJ2-2|.|TRBV11-2
CANSSGLAGATKTGELLF
TGTGCCAACAGCTCGGGACTAGCGGGAGCGACGAAGACCGGGGAGCTGCTTTTT
>TRBD2|TRBJ2-1|once|TRBV11-3
CASSITLAGVTSEQFF
TGTGCCAGCAGCATAACCCTAGCGGGAGTCACAAGTGAGCAGTTCTTC
>TRBD2|TRBJ2-1|.|TRBV7-9
CASSTTPSGGLYIEQFF
TGTGCCAGCAGCACAACCCCTAGCGGGGGGCTCTACATTGAGCAGTTCTTC
>.|TRBJ2-5|many|TRBV10-1
CASSESLGQETQYF
TGCGCCAGCAGTGAGTCGCTGGGGCAAGAGACCCAGTACTTC
>.|TRBJ1-1|.|TRBV14
CASESTVDVGNTETFF
TGTGCCAGCGAATCAACAGTCGACGTGGGGAACACTGAAACTTTCTTT
>TRBD2|TRBJ2-3|many|TRBV11-3
CASSTGLAGGTDTQYF
TGTGCCAGCAGCACGGGACTAGCGGGAGGCACAGATACGCAGTATTTT
>.|TRBJ2-1|many|TRBV6-5
CASSYYRGSSYNEQFF
TGTGCCAGCAGTTACTATAGGGGGAGCTCCTACAATGAGCAGTTCTTC
>TRBD2|TRBJ2-1|few|TRBV30
CAWGLAGANEQFF
TGTGCCTGGGGACTAGCGGGGGCTAATGAGCAGTTCTTC
>.|TRBJ2-5|.|TRBV6-5
CASNYVGVPHRETQYF
TGTGCCAGCAATTACGTGGGGGTTCCTCACCGAGAGACCCAGTACTTC
>TRBD2|TRBJ2-1|.|TRBV10-3
CAISLTSGGYNEHFF
TGTGCCATCAGTTTGACTAGCGGGGGGTACAATGAGCACTTCTTC
>TRBD2|TRBJ2-1|.|TRBV4-1
CASSESGGLAGVEQFF
TGCGCCAGCAGCGAATCGGGGGGACTAGCGGGAGTTGAGCAGTTCTTC
>TRBD1|TRBJ1-1|.|TRBV19
CASSTTGGTEAFF
TGTGCCAGTAGTACCACAGGGGGGACTGAAGCTTTCTTT
>.|TRBJ2-5|.|TRBV7-8
CASSLVFFETQYF
TGTGCCAGCAGCTTAGTGTTTTTTGAGACCCAGTACTTC
>.|TRBJ2-2|.|TRBV6-1
CANSEARTGELFF
TGCGCCAACAGTGAAGCGCGCACCGGGGAGCTGTTTTTT
>.|TRBJ2-1|.|TRBV28
CASIATPSLDEQFF
TGTGCCAGCATCGCGACCCCCTCACTCGATGAGCAGTTCTTC
>TRBD1|TRBJ2-4|.|TRBV29-1
CSVAGQVKNIQYF
TGCAGCGTTGCTGGACAGGTTAAAAACATTCAGTACTTC
>.|TRBJ2-7|many|TRBV6-6
CASSYSKGYEQYF
TGTGCCAGCAGTTACTCGAAGGGTTACGAGCAGTACTTC
>TRBD2|TRBJ2-1|.|TRBV4-2
CASSQGVAGGYNEQLF
TGTGCCAGCAGCCAAGGTGTAGCGGGAGGGTACAATGAGCAGTTATTC
>.|TRBJ1-6|many|TRBV28
CASSPRGFSPLHF
TGTGCCAGCAGTCCCCGCGGCTTTTCACCCCTCCACTTT
>.|TRBJ1-2|.|TRBV5-1
CASSSAGEFTGSDGYTF
TGCGCCAGCAGCTCGGCAGGAGAGTTTACAGGATCGGATGGCTACACCTTC
>.|TRBJ2-7|.|TRBV29-1
CRASTGYEQYF
TGTAGAGCCAGCACGGGGTACGAGCAGTACTTC
>.|TRBJ2-2|.|TRBV9
CASSVADRGTTGELFF
TGTGCCAGCAGCGTAGCGGATAGAGGTACCACCGGGGAGCTGTTTTTT